These T cell receptor beta chains were read from a single sample in a study of T cells expressing NK-cell markers. From the 5' RACE reads, TCRdb lists one entry per CDR3 protein and no DNA. The repertoire table contains 350,000 to 400,000 distinct CDR3 sequences. The sequencing sample was made of blood T cells: a sorted CD56 or NKG2C T cell subset, CD4+ or CD8+ T cells, or bulk PBMC T cells (not recorded which). These receptors originate from a woman in her fifties or sixties in good health. Both conserved end residues are part of each CDR3.

J | V | CDR3
TRBJ1-6 | TRBV5-1 | CASSSGAGASSKSPLHF
TRBJ2-7 | TRBV27 | CASGLPVGEQYF
TRBJ1-2 | TRBV29-1 | CSADYRLYGYTF
TRBJ2-1 | TRBV2 | CASRGEVAGVPYNEQFF
TRBJ1-1 | TRBV20-1 | CSARENPGGFSEAFF
TRBJ2-7 | TRBV6-1 | CASSETSSGAYEQYF
TRBJ1-2 | TRBV7-9 | CASSLTGGLGGYTF
TRBJ2-2 | TRBV6-5 | CASSYSEITANTGELFF
TRBJ2-4 | TRBV12-3/TRBV12-4 | CASSRPVAKNIQYF
TRBJ1-2 | TRBV12-3/TRBV12-4 | CASSFGPGYGYTF
TRBJ2-3 | TRBV4-2 | CASSQDGLAGVGDTQYF
TRBJ1-6 | TRBV12-3/TRBV12-4 | CASSAAGQSPLHF
TRBJ1-1 | TRBV6-1 | CASSESGSITNTEAFF
TRBJ2-5 | TRBV28 | CASSLMAGARETQYF
TRBJ2-2 | TRBV7-9 | CASSLQGRLNTGELFF
TRBJ1-5 | TRBV12-3/TRBV12-4 | CASSNPGNQPQHF
TRBJ2-1 | TRBV5-1 | CASSPLTGGPNNEQFF
TRBJ2-1 | TRBV15 | CATSRRTSGSKNEQFF
TRBJ1-5 | TRBV18 | CASSPGTGLPQHF
TRBJ2-3 | TRBV12-3/TRBV12-4 | CASSFTSGLTDTQYF
TRBJ1-1 | TRBV7-8 | CASRIAGQTTEAFF
TRBJ1-5 | TRBV12-3/TRBV12-4 | CASSYHREGNQPQHF
TRBJ2-3 | TRBV5-6 | CASSLGHGLAGSAHF
TRBJ1-4 | TRBV15 | CATSRDLGREGSNEKLFF
TRBJ2-2 | TRBV12-3/TRBV12-4 | CASSTGSRTRPNTGELFF
TRBJ2-3 | TRBV27 | CASTKTERPDPSTDTQYF
TRBJ2-5 | TRBV6-5 | CATSDREETQYF
TRBJ1-4 | TRBV5-1 | CASSFNLGRSTNEKLFF
TRBJ2-6 | TRBV7-8 | CASSLRPTGTGSSGANVLTF
TRBJ1-1 | TRBV5-5 | CASSLATGLRNTEAFF
TRBJ1-2 | TRBV20-1 | CSARDRPGGNNYGYTF
TRBJ2-2 | TRBV7-9 | CASSFDAYTGELFF
TRBJ2-1 | TRBV10-3 | CAISDRRGASYNEQFF
TRBJ2-4 | TRBV11-3 | CASSPGTSGRGPKNIQYF
TRBJ2-1 | TRBV4-2 | CASSQETQWVYNEQFF
TRBJ2-3 | TRBV5-1 | CASSVVKRAEYTDTQYF
TRBJ2-1 | TRBV18 | CASSPAAGGWNGEQFF
TRBJ2-1 | TRBV7-6 | CASSPGTSGRTTYNEQFF
TRBJ1-4 | TRBV7-2 | CASSRVATNEKLFF
TRBJ2-4 | TRBV5-4 | CASSLQGVFVKNIQYF
TRBJ2-1 | TRBV20-1 | CSARGTSEQRNEQFF
TRBJ2-7 | TRBV28 | CASSLLTGIKQYF
TRBJ2-1 | TRBV12-3/TRBV12-4 | CASIPGGTSEYNEQFF
TRBJ1-1 | TRBV12-3/TRBV12-4 | CATAKALWNTEAFF
TRBJ2-5 | TRBV30 | CAADLAGGETQYF
TRBJ2-5 | TRBV11-3 | CASSLGLAGGPETQYF
TRBJ2-1 | TRBV12-3/TRBV12-4 | CASSPGSGFDEQFF
TRBJ2-5 | TRBV3-1 | CASSHGGGGETQYF
TRBJ2-1 | TRBV29-1 | CSVDGLAGAPYNEQFF
TRBJ2-1 | TRBV18 | CASSSRDRGHEQFF
TRBJ2-3 | TRBV5-1 | CASSFLLAGGPSRGADTQYF
TRBJ2-2 | TRBV10-1 | CASSVKGANTGELFF
TRBJ2-7 | TRBV7-9 | CASSLYTGGFSYEQYF
TRBJ2-1 | TRBV10-1 | CASSESRGSNEQFF
TRBJ1-2 | TRBV27 | CASSLSISGAYGYTF
TRBJ2-3 | TRBV7-9 | CASSKREITDTQYF
TRBJ2-1 | TRBV10-3 | CAISQGLLRSYNEQFF